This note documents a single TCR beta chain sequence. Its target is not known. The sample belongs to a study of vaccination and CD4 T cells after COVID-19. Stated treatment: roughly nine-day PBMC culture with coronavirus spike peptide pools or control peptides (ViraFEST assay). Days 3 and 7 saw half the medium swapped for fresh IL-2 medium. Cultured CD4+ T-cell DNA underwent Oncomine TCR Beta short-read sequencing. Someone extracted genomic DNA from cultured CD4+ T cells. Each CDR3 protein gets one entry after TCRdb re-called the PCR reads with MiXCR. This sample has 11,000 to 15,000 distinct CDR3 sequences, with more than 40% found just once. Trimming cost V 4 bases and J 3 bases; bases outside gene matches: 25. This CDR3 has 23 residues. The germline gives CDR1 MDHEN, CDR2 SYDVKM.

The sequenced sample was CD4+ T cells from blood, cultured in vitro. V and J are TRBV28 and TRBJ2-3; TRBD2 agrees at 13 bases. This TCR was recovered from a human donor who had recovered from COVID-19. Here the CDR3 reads CASSSPTKSGTSGTPRSTDTQYF. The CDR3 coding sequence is TGTGCCAGCAGTTCACCGACCAAGTCCGGGACTAGCGGGACCCCGAGATCAACAGATACGCAGTATTTT.